Below, one T cell receptor beta chain is given with its context. This entry comes from a study of blood T cell repertoires in COVID-19. On the study more broadly: Italy, Spain and the United States were the sources of the convalescent and acute COVID-19 samples. Sample material is recorded as cDNA or gDNA derived from T cells, B-cell-depleted T cells, or PBMCs.

Trimming cost V 6 bases and J 6 bases, with 15 bases left between them. Germline assignment: CDR1 LNHNV and CDR2 YYDKDF (reference sequence). The CDR3 runs 14 residues. Some clones are missing from TCRdb's copy, which holds only in-frame ones; the method was immunoSEQ multiplex PCR. The sample records 200,000 or so clones, 70% to 90% being singletons. Participants, about 18 to 90 years old, spanned some 23 US areas. Which cohort a participant joined came from the clinical history participants gave. The source of this sequence is a woman aged 40-49 years with acute COVID-19. The chain uses TRBV15 and TRBJ2-1; perhaps TRBD2 as D (6 bases). Sequencing used PBMCs or T cells enriched from blood (not recorded which). CDR3 region: CATRAGSPGNEQFF. In DNA, the CDR3 is TGTGCCACCAGGGCGGGATCTCCCGGCAATGAGCAGTTCTTC.